This T cell receptor (beta chain) was documented in a study of blood T cells in healthy people across ages. This CDR3 is built from 13 residues. Looked up from germline, CDR1 is KGHSH and CDR2 is LQKENI. As concerns this clonotype: What it recognizes is unknown.

Points from the study as a whole: Estimates drawn from one million T cells were deemed to understate diversity. The long-lived group displayed more naive CD4+ cells, plus higher diversity, than the aged donors did.

PCR was performed a second time for about 7 to 11 cycles using a sample-barcoded 5' primer and a J-beta primer mix. TCRdb independently ran MiXCR on the 5' RACE reads; one entry per CDR3 protein. Of about 750,000 distinct CDR3 sequences listed, roughly 50% are singletons. This TCR was recovered from a man of 80 years or more in good health. Material for sequencing was blood. V usage is TRBV18 and J usage is TRBJ2-5; D not resolved. The J call may not be correct, given that the DNA end is closer to TRBJ2-7. CDR3 in DNA: TGTGCCAGCTCACCACGGGTTCAGGACGAGCAGTACTTC. Its protein product is CASSPRVQDEQYF.